This paragraph reports one TCR beta chain. Germline V lookup: CDR1 MNHNY, CDR2 SVGAGI (reference sequence). V shed 5 bases and J 8 bases; nucleotides not matched to a gene: 3. This CDR3 spans 12 amino acids. This record belongs to a study of blood T cell repertoires in COVID-19. Study overall: Nucleic acid was either cDNA or gDNA, and it came from T cells, B-cell-depleted T cells, or PBMCs.

Original handling: Cell counts per sample came from amplifying reference gene primers. Assay used: immunoSEQ multiplex PCR; TCRdb lists only in-frame clones, some missing. V, J and clone size were drawn from that table, and D and trimming were deduced from the DNA. This sample has under 200,000 clones, with 90% found just once. V gene TRBV6-6 combines with J gene TRBJ1-2, with 9 bases aligning to TRBD1. Source material: peripheral blood. This clonotype was sampled from a man aged 45-65 years with acute or convalescent COVID-19. The CDR3 nucleotides read TGTGCCAGCAGTACAGGGGGCAGCGGCTACACCTTC. This codes for CASSTGGSGYTF.